The 30 T cell receptor beta chains given below trace back to one sample, sequenced in a study of cytomegalovirus exposure and HLA in healthy donors. Both 60 Vbeta primers and 13 Jbeta primers went into the PCR. Profiled with immunoSEQ multiplex PCR; TCRdb holds only in-frame clones, not every one. The sample carries roughly 190,000 clones, around 86% recorded once. Material for sequencing was PBMCs. These receptors were taken from a man aged 40-50 years in good health and CMV-seropositive.

This clone was found once. V is TRBV5-1 and J is TRBJ2-5; D is perhaps TRBD2 (6 bases). The germline CDR1 and CDR2 sequences are SGHRS and YFSETQ. V dropped 5 bases and J dropped 0 bases, with 20 bases sitting between them. The CDR3 has 17 residues. The DNA of the CDR3 is TGCGCCAGCAGTGTGGGAGTGGGACGGGGGTACCAAGAGACCCAGTACTTC. This gives the protein CASSVGVGRGYQETQYF.

CDR3 DNA: TGTGCCAGCAGTACACCAACGACAGGGGAATGGAAAACTGAAGCTTTCTTT. Translated, it gives CASSTPTTGEWKTEAFF. This chain connects TRBV27 to TRBJ1-1; 8 bases fit TRBD1. Looked up from germline, CDR1 is MNHEY and CDR2 is SMNVEV (reference sequence). After removal of 5 bases from V and 5 bases from J, the junction contained 16 bases not matched to a gene. The CDR3 spans 17 residues.

The chain couples TRBV27 to TRBJ1-2; D gene uncertain. Germline V CDR1 and CDR2: MNHEY, SMNVEV (reference sequence). Trimming left V 3 bases short and J 0 bases short, with 20 bases between. CDR3 length: 18 residues. The CDR3 sequence: CASSLARFLAETNYGYTF. In DNA, the CDR3 is TGTGCCAGCAGTTTGGCGCGGTTCTTAGCAGAAACTAACTATGGCTACACCTTC.

V and J are TRBV7-2 and TRBJ1-2; 7 bases map to TRBD1. The V gene end was trimmed by 3 bases and the J gene end by 7 bases; junction bases not matched to a gene: 8. The CDR3 is made up of 14 amino acids. Germline V gene data show CDR1 as SGHTA and CDR2 as FQGNSA. Here the CDR3 DNA reads TGTGCCAGCAGCTTGGATACAGGGGAGCGTGGCTACACCTTC. Its protein is CASSLDTGERGYTF.

This clone was recorded only once. The chain employs TRBV9 and TRBJ2-1; TRBD2 might be the D (5 bases). The CDR3 sequence is 14 residues long. Germline V gives CDR1 SGDLS, CDR2 YYNGEE. Trimming shortened V by 3 bases and J by 6 bases, and 13 bases separated the two germline ends. The CDR3 nucleotides read TGTGCCAGCAGCGCCCAGATACTAGGCAATGAGCAGTTCTTC. Translating gives CASSAQILGNEQFF.

CDR3 region: CASSLIASGAKNIQYF. In DNA form, the CDR3 reads TGTGCCAGCAGTTTAATAGCGTCAGGAGCCAAAAACATTCAGTACTTC. The V call is TRBV27, the J call TRBJ2-4, with D tentatively TRBD2 (5 bases). Germline CDR1 and CDR2: MNHEY and SMNVEV (reference sequence). Trimming left V 2 bases short and J 0 bases short, with 11 bases between. This CDR3 region has 16 residues.

This clone was recorded a few times. The chain's CDR3 is CASSLVSGGHEQYF. The CDR3 nucleotides are TGTGCCAGCAGCTTAGTTAGCGGGGGGCACGAGCAGTACTTC. J is TRBJ2-7 and V is TRBV7-9, with TRBD2 matching 10 bases. J gave up 5 bases and V 1 base, and 2 bases lay outside the gene matches. Germline values: CDR1 SEHNR, CDR2 FQNEAQ (reference sequence). The CDR3 is made up of 14 amino acids.

This sequence joins TRBV7-8 and TRBJ2-7; TRBD1 matches at 11 bases. V trimming: 5 bases; J trimming: 5 bases; junction bases outside the gene matches: 11. The V gene's germline CDR1 is SGHVS and CDR2 FQNEAQ. The length of the CDR3 is 16 residues. CDR3 in amino acids: CASSNLVGTGGHEQYF. CDR3 DNA: TGTGCCAGCAGCAATCTGGTTGGGACAGGGGGTCACGAGCAGTACTTC.

V gene TRBV28 combines with J gene TRBJ2-7, with D unresolved. CDR3 length: 16 residues. Germline V gene data show CDR1 as MDHEN and CDR2 as SYDVKM. V lost 7 bases to trimming and J lost 6 bases, with 25 bases between them. The CDR3 nucleotides are TGTGCCAGCACCCCGAGGATAGGCCTCCGGCTACGCGAGCAGTACTTC. This sequence encodes CASTPRIGLRLREQYF.

CDR3 nucleotides: TGTGCCAGCAGCCCCCTAGCGGCCCACGAGCAGTACTTC. Translated: CASSPLAAHEQYF. This chain uses TRBV14 with TRBJ2-7, with 7 bases fitting TRBD2. This CDR3 has 13 residues. Germline V CDR1 and CDR2: SGHDN, FVKESK. J was trimmed by 5 bases and V by 4 bases; bases with no gene match: 5.

The chain recombines TRBV5-6 with TRBJ2-7; the match to TRBD1 covers 11 bases. The V and J ends lost 0 bases and 6 bases, in that order; junction bases with no gene match: 2. The CDR3 consists of 14 residues. Germline lookup yields CDR1 SGHDT and CDR2 YYEEEE. The CDR3 loop is CASSLAGTGGEQYF. In DNA form, the CDR3 reads TGTGCCAGCAGCTTGGCCGGGACAGGGGGCGAGCAGTACTTC.

The rearrangement joins TRBV7-3 to TRBJ2-1; TRBD1 matches at 10 bases. The germline V gene encodes CDR1 SGHTA and CDR2 FQGTGA. The CDR3 runs to 16 residues. V lost 1 base and J lost 6; bases outside the gene matches: 6. The DNA of the CDR3 is TGTGCCAGCAGCTTAAGGCCCGGGACAGGGGCCAATGAGCAGTTCTTC. Protein sequence: CASSLRPGTGANEQFF.

This chain uses TRBV11-1 with TRBJ1-1, with D possibly TRBD1 on 6 matching bases. CDR1 is SGHAT, CDR2 FQDESV, per germline (reference sequence). V lost 5 bases and J lost 11, with 15 bases in between. The CDR3 is made up of 12 amino acids. The CDR3 protein is CASSPETGRAFF. The CDR3 DNA sequence: TGTGCCAGCAGCCCAGAGACAGGCCGGGCTTTCTTT.

The chain uses TRBV7-2 and TRBJ1-5, with 8 bases identical to TRBD1. This CDR3 spans 13 amino acids. Germline V gene lookup returns CDR1 SGHTA and CDR2 FQGNSA. Trimming at V came to 5 bases and at J to 6 bases, leaving 3 bases not matched to a gene. The CDR3 loop is CASSPQGAQPQHF. The DNA for the CDR3 is TGTGCCAGCAGCCCCCAGGGGGCTCAGCCCCAGCATTTT.

The chain uses TRBV30 and TRBJ2-1; D remains ambiguous. V lost 2 bases to trimming and J lost 0 bases, with 8 bases between them. CDR3 length: 14 residues. Germline loops: CDR1 GTSNPN, CDR2 SVGIG (reference sequence). CDR3 residues: CAWSSADSYNEQFF. The CDR3 DNA reads TGTGCCTGGAGTAGCGCCGACTCCTACAATGAGCAGTTCTTC.

This chain uses TRBV9 with TRBJ2-5; TRBD1 might be the D (6 bases). Trimming left V 2 bases short and J 9 bases short, with 17 bases between. The CDR3 has 14 amino acids. The germline V gene has CDR1 SGDLS and CDR2 YYNGEE. The CDR3 DNA reads as TGTGCCAGCAGCGTGGGGGCCACGGGGTCGTCCCAGTACTTC. This gives the protein CASSVGATGSSQYF. The full variable domain, rest sourced from reference TRBV9 and TRBJ2-5, is DSGVTQTPKHLITATGQRVTLRCSPRSGDLSVYWYQQSLDQGLQFLIQYYNGEERAKGNILERFSAQQFPDLHSELNLSSLELGDSALYFCASSVGATGSSQYFGPGTRLLVL.

This chain joins TRBV7-2 and TRBJ2-3, with 7 bases fitting TRBD1. V dropped 5 bases and J dropped 0; count of bases not matched to a gene: 8. CDR1 and CDR2 (germline): SGHTA, FQGNSA. The CDR3 consists of 16 residues. Written as DNA, the CDR3 is TGTGCCAGCAGCGTTCTGGGACAGATAAGCACAGATACGCAGTATTTT. Its translation is CASSVLGQISTDTQYF.

V usage is TRBV6-6 and J usage is TRBJ1-2; perhaps TRBD1 as D (6 bases). The CDR3 length is 13 residues. V was clipped by 4 bases and J by 7 bases, with 13 bases between them. Germline V CDR1 and CDR2: MNHNY, SVGAGI (reference sequence). As DNA, the CDR3 is TGTGCCAGCAGTTCCCCTGGGGGCATTGGCTACACCTTC. Encoded protein: CASSSPGGIGYTF.

V gene TRBV6-5 combines with J gene TRBJ2-5; a weak D match, TRBD1 (6 bases). TRBJ2-7 matches the DNA end more closely, so the J call is doubtful. The CDR3 runs to 14 residues. Germline V gene lookup returns CDR1 MNHEY and CDR2 SVGAGI. The DNA for the CDR3 is TGTGCCAGCAGTCACCCCGAAGGGGGTTACGAGCAGTACTTC. Amino acid sequence: CASSHPEGGYEQYF.

Only a few counts were recorded for this clone. The J gene is TRBJ1-2, the V gene TRBV29-1, with 10 nucleotides matching TRBD1. The V gene's germline CDR1 is SQVTM and CDR2 ANQGSEA. V trimming: 7 bases; J trimming: 7 bases; junction bases outside the gene matches: 9. The CDR3 is 13 residues long. The CDR3 DNA reads as TGCAGCGCCGCCGGGACAGGGGTAGTTGGCTACACCTTC. It yields the protein CSAAGTGVVGYTF.

A single count supports this clone. The chain uses TRBV4-3 and TRBJ2-7, with D possibly matching TRBD1 (6 bases). V lost 0 bases, J lost 0 bases, and 9 bases lay in between. Germline lookup yields CDR1 LGHNA and CDR2 YSLEER. The CDR3 is made up of 15 amino acids. CDR3 region: CASSQDRTVSYEQYF. CDR3 bases: TGCGCCAGCAGCCAAGATCGGACAGTCTCCTACGAGCAGTACTTC.

As to this clone: Other nucleotide sequences from this sample produce the same CDR3. The chain combines TRBV11-3 with TRBJ2-2; D is unclear. V was pared by 8 bases and J by 2 bases, with 6 bases between. Germline-derived CDR1 and CDR2 are SGHNT and YENEEA. The CDR3 has 12 residues. DNA of the CDR3: TGTGCCAGCGGCGGAAACACCGGGGAGCTGTTTTTT. Translated: CASGGNTGELFF. The complete variable domain, with remaining parts taken from reference TRBV11-3 and TRBJ2-2, reads EAGVVQSPRYKIIEKKQPVAFWCNPISGHNTLYWYLQNLGQGPELLIRYENEEAVDDSQLPKDRFSAERLKGVDSTLKIQPAELGDSAVYLCASGGNTGELFFGEGSRLTVL.

This clone appeared once. The chain recombines TRBV6-5 with TRBJ2-5; D might be TRBD2 (6 bases). The V end was cut by 2 bases, the J end by 4 bases, with 11 bases between. CDR1 MNHEY and CDR2 SVGAGI come from the germline V gene. The CDR3 runs to 14 residues. In DNA, the CDR3 is TGTGCCAGCAGTTACGTTGGGGGGATAGAGACCCAGTACTTC. It encodes CASSYVGGIETQYF.

This sequence joins TRBV7-9 and TRBJ1-1; the match to TRBD1 covers 10 bases. This CDR3 comprises 15 residues. The germline V gene encodes CDR1 SEHNR and CDR2 FQNEAQ (reference sequence). V lost 3 bases to trimming and J lost 6 bases; unmatched junction nucleotides: 7. CDR3: CASSFRDRGSAEAFF. CDR3 nucleotides: TGTGCCAGCAGCTTCCGGGACAGGGGTTCCGCTGAAGCTTTCTTT.

The chain joins TRBV7-9 to TRBJ2-5; 10 nucleotides match TRBD2. The V segment lost 6 bases and the J segment 1 base; nucleotides outside the gene matches: 11. The CDR3 has 17 residues. Germline-derived CDR1 and CDR2 are SEHNR and FQNEAQ (reference sequence). The CDR3 protein is CASRPPVERGGQETQYF. The CDR3 DNA follows: TGTGCCAGCAGGCCTCCCGTGGAGCGGGGGGGCCAAGAGACCCAGTACTTC.

The chain links TRBV27 to TRBJ1-1, with a weak D call TRBD1 (5 bases). This CDR3 has 13 amino acids. The germline V gene encodes CDR1 MNHEY and CDR2 SMNVEV (reference sequence). Trimming left V 5 bases short and J 6 bases short, with 13 bases between. The CDR3: CASSHRGDAEAFF. The CDR3 DNA sequence: TGTGCCAGCAGTCACCGGGGGGATGCTGAAGCTTTCTTT.

This clone was seen a few times. The chain couples TRBV7-3 to TRBJ2-1, with D maybe TRBD2 (6 bases). Germline CDR1 and CDR2: SGHTA and FQGTGA. V was pared by 5 bases and J by 4 bases, with 15 bases between. This CDR3 region has 15 residues. CDR3 in DNA: TGTGCCAGCAGCCCCAACGGGGGACCATACAATGAGCAGTTCTTC. It encodes CASSPNGGPYNEQFF.

Worth noting for this clone: The identical CDR3 is also encoded by other nucleotide sequences in the sample. The V and J genes are TRBV29-1 and TRBJ1-5, with 8 nucleotides matching TRBD1. This CDR3 is built from 12 residues. CDR1 and CDR2 (germline): SQVTM, ANQGSEA. V shed 6 bases, J shed 4 bases, and the junction held 2 bases outside the gene matches. The CDR3 DNA is TGCAGCGTAGGACAGGGTAATCAGCCCCAGCATTTT. Protein product: CSVGQGNQPQHF.

This clone turned up a few times. The chain recombines TRBV18 with TRBJ1-3; 9 bases line up with TRBD1. V was pared by 8 bases and J by 4 bases, with 12 bases of the junction left unmatched. The CDR3 is made up of 16 amino acids. The germline V gene encodes CDR1 KGHSH and CDR2 LQKENI. The CDR3 protein is CASPIPGTGIGNTIYF. As DNA, the CDR3 is TGTGCCAGCCCGATACCCGGGACAGGGATCGGAAACACCATATATTTT. Filled out from reference TRBV18 and TRBJ1-3, the complete variable domain reads NAGVMQNPRHLVRRRGQEARLRCSPMKGHSHVYWYRQLPEEGLKFMVYLQKENIIDESGMPKERFSAEFPKEGPSILRIQQVVRGDSAAYFCASPIPGTGIGNTIYFGEGSWLTVV.

The V call is TRBV28, the J call TRBJ1-4; 7 nucleotides line up with TRBD1. The CDR3 covers 13 residues. J lost 8 bases, V lost 2 bases, and 2 bases had no gene match. The germline gives CDR1 MDHEN, CDR2 SYDVKM. The CDR3, as DNA: TGTGCCAGCAGTTTAGGGACAGCCGAAAAACTGTTTTTT. This encodes CASSLGTAEKLFF.